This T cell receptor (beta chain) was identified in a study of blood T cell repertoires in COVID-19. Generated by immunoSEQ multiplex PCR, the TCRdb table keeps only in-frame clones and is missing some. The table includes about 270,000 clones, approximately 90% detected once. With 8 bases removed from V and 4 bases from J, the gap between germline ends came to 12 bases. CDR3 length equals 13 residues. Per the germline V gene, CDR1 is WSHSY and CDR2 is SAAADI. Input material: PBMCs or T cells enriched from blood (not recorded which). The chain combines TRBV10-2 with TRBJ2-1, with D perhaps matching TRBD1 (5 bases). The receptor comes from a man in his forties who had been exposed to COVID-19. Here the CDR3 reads CASLRTRYNEQFF. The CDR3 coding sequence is TGCGCCAGCTTGCGGACACGGTACAATGAGCAGTTCTTC.